This T cell receptor (beta chain) was obtained from a study of CD8+CD57+ T cells in acquired aplastic anemia. Study-wide context: The study obtained an average of approximately 2.9 ug of DNA from sorted CD4+ and CD8+ cells.

Flow cytometry had shown expanded CD8+CD57+ cells in the patients chosen for sequencing. Severe acquired aplastic anemia was diagnosed in all patients. Template material for TCR beta VDJ and CDR3 profiling consisted of genomic DNA. TCRdb called the reads again in MiXCR, with one record for every CDR3 protein. The data hold 300,000 or so distinct CDR3 sequences, with 45% to 65% observed a single time. This clonotype was detected only once. Its specificity is not known. Notes on the study in general: Overlap between patients and controls comprised some 31 CD8+ CDR3 sequences. With respect to CD8+ Simpson's diversity, patients and controls did not differ significantly.

The sequencing sample was made of sorted CD4+, CD8+, or CD8+CD57+ T cells (not recorded which) from PBMCs. This TCR was sampled from a human donor with aplastic anemia.

The CDR3 bases are TGCAGTGCTAGGGAGGGACTAAGACAGTTCGAGCAGTTCTTC. Its protein product is CSAREGLRQFEQFF. This chain uses TRBV20-1 with TRBJ2-1, with 7 bases lining up with TRBD2. The CDR3 is 14 residues long. Germline V gene data show CDR1 as DFQATT and CDR2 as SNEGSKA (reference sequence). J lost 10 bases, V lost 3 bases, and 12 bases had no gene match.